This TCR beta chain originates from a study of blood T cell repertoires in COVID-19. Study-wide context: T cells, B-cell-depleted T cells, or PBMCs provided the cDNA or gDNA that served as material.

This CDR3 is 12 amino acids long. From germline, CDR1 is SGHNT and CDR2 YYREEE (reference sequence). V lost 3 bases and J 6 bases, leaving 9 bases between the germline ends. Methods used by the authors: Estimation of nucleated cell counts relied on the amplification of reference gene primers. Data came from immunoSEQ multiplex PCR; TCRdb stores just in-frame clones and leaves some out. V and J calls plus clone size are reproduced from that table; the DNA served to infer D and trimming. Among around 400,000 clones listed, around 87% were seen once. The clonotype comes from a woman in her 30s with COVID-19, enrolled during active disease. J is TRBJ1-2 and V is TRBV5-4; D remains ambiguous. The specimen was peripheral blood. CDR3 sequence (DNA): TGTGCCAGCAGCTCGCCGTCAGATGGCTACACCTTC. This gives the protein CASSSPSDGYTF.